This entry is about one TCR beta chain. Its antigen is still unknown. This sample was taken from a study of identical twins. General study points: Out-of-frame alpha sequences shared by twins showed excess low generation probability.

MiXCR, run by TCRdb on the 5' RACE reads, gives a single entry per CDR3 protein. The top ten clones hold around 0.52% of a sample with about 480,000 distinct CDR3 sequences, 12% to 15% of them seen once. The germline gives CDR1 SEHNR, CDR2 FQNEAQ (reference sequence). This CDR3 has 15 residues. Between the trimmed V and J ends, which lost 1 base and 4 bases, there was a span of 11 bases. The sample also formed part of further work on yellow fever vaccine responses in identical twins.

The chain joins TRBV7-9 to TRBJ2-1, with D possibly being TRBD2 (6 bases). The clonotype was recovered from a woman between 18 and 29 years old in good health. Sample: CD4+ T cells sorted from blood. The CDR3 nucleotides are TGTGCCAGCAGCTTAGGACTAGGCGGGTACAATGAGCAGTTCTTC. Amino acid sequence: CASSLGLGGYNEQFF.